This T cell receptor (beta chain) was captured in a study of identical twins. The CDR3 is 14 amino acids. The V and J ends lost 1 base and 5 bases respectively, with 11 bases between them. From germline, CDR1 is LGHNA and CDR2 YNFKEQ. One entry per CDR3 protein, called by TCRdb with MiXCR from the 5' RACE reads. The sample carries about 890,000 distinct CDR3 sequences, roughly an eighth recorded once. In addition, the sample was reused for a study of yellow fever vaccine responses in identical twins.

The clonotype comes from a woman aged 18-29 years in good health. The source material was PBMCs. The genes are TRBV4-2 and TRBJ1-2, with D uncertain. The CDR3 DNA is TGTGCCAGCAGCCAAGTAGATGGGCCTTATGGCTACACCTTC. This sequence encodes CASSQVDGPYGYTF.